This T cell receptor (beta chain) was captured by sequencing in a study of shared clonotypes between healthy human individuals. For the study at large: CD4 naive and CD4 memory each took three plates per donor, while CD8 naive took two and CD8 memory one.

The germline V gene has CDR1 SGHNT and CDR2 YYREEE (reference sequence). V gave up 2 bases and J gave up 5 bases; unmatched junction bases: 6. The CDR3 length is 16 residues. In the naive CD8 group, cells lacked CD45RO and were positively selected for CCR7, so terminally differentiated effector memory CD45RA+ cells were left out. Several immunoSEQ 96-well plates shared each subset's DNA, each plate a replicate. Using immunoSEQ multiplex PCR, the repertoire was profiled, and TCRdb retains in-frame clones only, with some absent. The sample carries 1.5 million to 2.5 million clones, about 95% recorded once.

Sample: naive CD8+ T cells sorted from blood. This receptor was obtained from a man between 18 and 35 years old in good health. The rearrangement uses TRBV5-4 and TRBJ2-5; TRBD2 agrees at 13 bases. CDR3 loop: CASSFILAGGGETQYF. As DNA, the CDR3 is TGTGCCAGCAGCTTCATACTAGCGGGAGGGGGTGAGACCCAGTACTTC.